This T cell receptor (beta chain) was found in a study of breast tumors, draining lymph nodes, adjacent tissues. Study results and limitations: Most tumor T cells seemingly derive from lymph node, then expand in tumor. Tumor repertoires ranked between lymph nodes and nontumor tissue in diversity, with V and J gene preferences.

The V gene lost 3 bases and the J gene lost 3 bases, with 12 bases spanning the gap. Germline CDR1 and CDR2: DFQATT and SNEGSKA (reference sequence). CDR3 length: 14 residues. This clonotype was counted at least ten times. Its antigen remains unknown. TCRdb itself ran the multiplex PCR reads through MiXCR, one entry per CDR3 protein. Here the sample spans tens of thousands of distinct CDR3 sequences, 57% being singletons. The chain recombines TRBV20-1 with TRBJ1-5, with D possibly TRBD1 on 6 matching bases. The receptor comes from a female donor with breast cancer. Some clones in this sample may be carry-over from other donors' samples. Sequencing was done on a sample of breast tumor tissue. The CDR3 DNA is TGCAGTGCTAGTTCCGGGGGACACAATCAGCCCCAGCATTTT. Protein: CSASSGGHNQPQHF.